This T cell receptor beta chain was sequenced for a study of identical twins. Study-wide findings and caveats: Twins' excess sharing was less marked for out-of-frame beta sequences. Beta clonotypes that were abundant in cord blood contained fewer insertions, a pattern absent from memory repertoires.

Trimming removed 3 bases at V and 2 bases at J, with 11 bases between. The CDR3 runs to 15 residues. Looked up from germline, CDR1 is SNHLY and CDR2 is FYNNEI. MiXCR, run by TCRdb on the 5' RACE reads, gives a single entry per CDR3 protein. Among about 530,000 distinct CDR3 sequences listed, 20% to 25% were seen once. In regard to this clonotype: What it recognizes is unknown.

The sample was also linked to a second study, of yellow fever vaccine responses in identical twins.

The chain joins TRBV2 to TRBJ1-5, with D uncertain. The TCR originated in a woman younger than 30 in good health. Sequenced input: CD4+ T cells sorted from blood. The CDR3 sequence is CASSDEGVGNQPQHF. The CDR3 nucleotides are TGTGCCAGCAGTGATGAAGGTGTTGGCAATCAGCCCCAGCATTTT.